Sequencing of this T cell receptor (beta chain) was carried out in a study of T cell changes during pregnancy in multiple sclerosis. This table comes from immunoSEQ multiplex PCR, and its TCRdb copy is limited to in-frame clones, with some not included. The data hold around 52,000 clones, with approximately 90% observed a single time. CDR1 and CDR2 (germline): SGHNT, YYREEE (reference sequence). CDR3 length: 15 amino acids. Trimming left V 0 bases short and J 0 bases short, with 9 bases between. The material sequenced was CD4+ T cells from peripheral blood mononuclear cells, taken after pregnancy. The V and J genes are TRBV5-4 and TRBJ1-1; the D is unclear. The sequence came from a female donor in good health, enrolled as a control in a pregnancy study. The DNA for the CDR3 is TGTGCCAGCAGCTTGGGGAGAATCTTGAACACTGAAGCTTTCTTT. Translation: CASSLGRILNTEAFF.